Detailed here is one T cell receptor beta chain. What it binds is unknown. The data were taken from a study of response to subunit inactivated influenza vaccine. The study's findings and limits: Authors proposed each seasonal influenza vaccination draws in few new T cells.

TCRdb recomputed calls from the RT-PCR reads with MiXCR, one row per CDR3 protein. The data contain hundreds of thousands of distinct CDR3 sequences, 15% to 19% of them singletons. The CDR3 is made up of 15 amino acids. Germline V gives CDR1 SGHAT, CDR2 FQNNGV. J lost 9 bases, V lost 5 bases, and 8 bases had no gene match. The V and J genes are TRBV11-2 and TRBJ2-1, with 12 bases aligning to TRBD1. This specimen consisted of PBMCs from blood, obtained about 12 days after vaccination. The clonotype comes from a man over 45 who received an inactivated influenza vaccine. CDR3 protein: CASSISGTGGFEQFF. CDR3 DNA sequence: TGTGCCAGCAGCATCTCCGGGACAGGGGGCTTTGAGCAGTTCTTC.